This is a list of T cell receptor beta chains from one sample in a study of blood T cell repertoires in COVID-19. TCRdb's copy holds only in-frame clones and misses some; the assay was immunoSEQ multiplex PCR. The table records over 130,000 clones, 75% to 85% of them present only once. Specimen: peripheral blood. The source of these receptors is a woman of 80 years or more with active or convalescent COVID-19. CDR3s include the opening cysteine and the closing phenylalanine or tryptophan. The D gene is left open where the match is weak. Only some rows state a clone size, as once, few, many or a class for expanded clones.

d_gene	abundance	v_gene	j_gene	CDR3aa	CDR3nt
TRBD1	NA	TRBV11-2	TRBJ1-6	CASSLLTGSHSPLHF	TGTGCCAGCAGCTTATTGACAGGGTCCCATTCACCCCTCCACTTT
TRBD2	NA	TRBV4-3	TRBJ2-3	CASSQGTSGASDTQYF	TGCGCCAGCAGCCAAGGAACTAGCGGGGCATCAGATACGCAGTATTTT
TRBD1	NA	TRBV5-1	TRBJ2-3	CASSWTGSDTQYF	TGCGCCAGCAGCTGGACAGGGTCAGATACGCAGTATTTT
TRBD1	NA	TRBV28	TRBJ2-2	CASSPGDRGRIGELFF	TGTGCCAGCAGTCCAGGGGACAGGGGGAGGATCGGGGAGCTGTTTTTT
TRBD2	NA	TRBV6-2/TRBV6-3	TRBJ2-5	CASSRRRVAGLQETQYF	TGTGCCAGCAGCAGGAGGCGAGTAGCGGGACTCCAAGAGACCCAGTACTTC
TRBD2	NA	TRBV18	TRBJ2-1	CASSQSGGAYNEQFF	TGTGCCAGCTCACAGAGCGGGGGGGCCTACAATGAGCAGTTCTTC
TRBD1	NA	TRBV5-1	TRBJ1-4	CASSEGAGAEKLFF	TGCGCCAGCAGCGAGGGGGCAGGGGCCGAAAAACTGTTTTTT
NA	NA	TRBV13	TRBJ1-5	CASSFGQDNQPQHF	TGTGCCAGCAGCTTTGGACAAGACAATCAGCCCCAGCATTTT
NA	NA	TRBV19	TRBJ2-5	CASSSAGQLSGSQYF	TGTGCCAGTAGTTCCGCCGGACAGCTATCAGGGTCTCAGTACTTC
TRBD2	once	TRBV29-1	TRBJ2-1	CSARTGGNEQFF	TGCAGCGCTAGGACGGGGGGCAATGAGCAGTTCTTC
NA	NA	TRBV11-1	TRBJ1-1	CASSPRTANTEAFF	TGTGCCAGCAGCCCGCGAACCGCGAACACTGAAGCTTTCTTT
NA	NA	TRBV11-2	TRBJ1-1	CASSFSQGAEAFF	TGTGCCAGCAGCTTTAGTCAGGGCGCTGAAGCTTTCTTT
NA	once	TRBV19	TRBJ1-1	CASSTTGEGRYTEAFF	TGTGCCAGTAGTACAACAGGCGAGGGGAGGTACACTGAAGCTTTCTTT
NA	NA	TRBV19	TRBJ2-3	CASSPRVLSTDTQYF	TGTGCCAGTAGTCCGAGGGTCCTTAGCACAGATACGCAGTATTTT
NA	NA	TRBV5-1	TRBJ1-3	CASSLSGSGGTGNTIYF	TGCGCCAGCAGCTTGAGCGGTTCGGGGGGCACTGGAAACACCATATATTTT
NA	NA	TRBV5-4	TRBJ1-1	CASSLVGGRGTEAFF	TGTGCCAGCAGCTTGGTCGGGGGGCGGGGCACTGAAGCTTTCTTT
NA	NA	TRBV29-1	TRBJ1-2	CSVGAQGYFGYTF	TGCAGCGTTGGGGCACAGGGTTATTTTGGCTACACCTTC
TRBD1	NA	TRBV7-2	TRBJ1-5	CASSLARQGEPQHF	TGTGCCAGCAGCTTAGCGCGACAGGGGGAGCCCCAGCATTTT
TRBD2	NA	TRBV29-1	TRBJ2-3	CSVHGLAGGTDTQYF	TGCAGCGTCCACGGACTAGCGGGGGGCACAGATACGCAGTATTTT
NA	NA	TRBV12-5	TRBJ1-4	CASGLGTDPNEKLFF	TGTGCTAGTGGTTTGGGGACAGATCCTAATGAAAAACTGTTTTTT
NA	NA	TRBV20-1	TRBJ1-1	CSARGLGAFF	TGCAGTGCTAGGGGGCTTGGAGCTTTCTTT
TRBD1	NA	TRBV6-1	TRBJ1-4	CASSAYSTGGKDEKLFF	TGTGCCAGCAGTGCCTACAGCACAGGGGGCAAGGATGAAAAACTGTTTTTT
TRBD1	NA	TRBV11-2	TRBJ2-7	CASSSKQTGSYEQYF	TGTGCCAGCAGCTCAAAACAGACAGGGTCCTACGAGCAGTACTTC
NA	NA	TRBV20-1	TRBJ2-7	CSARKGDEQYF	TGCAGTGCTAGAAAGGGGGACGAGCAGTACTTC
NA	NA	TRBV6-5	TRBJ1-6	CASSYSSPGSPLHF	TGTGCCAGCAGTTACTCCTCTCCAGGGTCACCCCTCCACTTT
NA	few	TRBV3-1/TRBV3-2	TRBJ1-1	CASSQGMDRNTEAFF	TGTGCCAGCAGCCAGGGGATGGACAGAAACACTGAAGCTTTCTTT
TRBD1	NA	TRBV4-2	TRBJ2-7	CASSQGDRGRDYEQYF	TGTGCCAGCAGCCAAGGAGACAGGGGTAGGGACTACGAGCAGTACTTC
TRBD1	once	TRBV7-2	TRBJ1-2	CASSLVGQGDYGYTF	TGTGCCAGCAGCTTAGTGGGACAGGGGGACTATGGCTACACCTTC
TRBD1	NA	TRBV4-1	TRBJ1-2	CASSQGQGAPYGYTF	TGCGCCAGCAGCCAGGGACAGGGGGCTCCCTATGGCTACACCTTC
NA	NA	TRBV3-1/TRBV3-2	TRBJ1-2	CASSQVANYGYTF	TGTGCCAGCAGCCAAGTAGCTAACTATGGCTACACCTTC
TRBD2	few	TRBV11-2	TRBJ2-5	CASSLSGGRETQYF	TGTGCCAGCAGCTTATCGGGGGGTCGGGAGACCCAGTACTTC
NA	NA	TRBV2	TRBJ2-2	CASRPRSTGELFF	TGTGCCAGCAGACCGAGGAGTACCGGGGAGCTGTTTTTT
NA	NA	TRBV28	TRBJ1-1	CASSFGQLEAFF	TGTGCCAGCAGTTTCGGACAGCTTGAAGCTTTCTTT
NA	NA	TRBV5-4	TRBJ2-7	CASSRERRGTYGEQYF	TGTGCCAGCAGCCGGGAGCGAAGAGGGACTTACGGCGAGCAGTACTTC
NA	NA	TRBV20-1	TRBJ2-7	CSASTGLTRGEQYF	TGCAGTGCCAGTACAGGCCTTACACGGGGGGAGCAGTACTTC
NA	NA	TRBV16	TRBJ1-2	CASSQNIGGNYGYTF	TGTGCCAGCAGCCAAAATATCGGGGGGAACTATGGCTACACCTTC
TRBD2	NA	TRBV3-1/TRBV3-2	TRBJ2-1	CASSQQLGLAGAEQFF	TGTGCCAGCAGCCAACAACTTGGGCTAGCGGGGGCTGAGCAGTTCTTC
NA	NA	TRBV19	TRBJ1-5	CASTGGGLRPQHF	TGTGCCAGTACCGGGGGTGGGCTGCGGCCCCAGCATTTT
TRBD1	NA	TRBV19	TRBJ1-2	CASSDARGLNYGYTF	TGTGCCAGTAGTGACGCGAGGGGGCTGAACTATGGCTACACCTTC
TRBD1	NA	TRBV11-2	TRBJ1-5	CASSYTGGVSNQPQHF	TGTGCCAGCAGCTACACAGGGGGCGTAAGCAATCAGCCCCAGCATTTT
TRBD2	NA	TRBV20-1	TRBJ2-7	CSTRGTRLYEQYF	TGCAGTACTCGTGGGACTAGACTCTACGAGCAGTACTTC
NA	NA	TRBV2	TRBJ1-1	CASTYRYGGMNTEAFF	TGTGCCAGCACGTATCGTTACGGCGGGATGAACACTGAAGCTTTCTTT
TRBD1	NA	TRBV5-5	TRBJ2-5	CASTYGQGKETQYF	TGTGCCAGCACCTACGGACAGGGAAAAGAGACCCAGTACTTC
TRBD1	NA	TRBV11-3	TRBJ2-1	CASSSGQGNEQFF	TGTGCCAGCAGCTCGGGACAGGGCAATGAGCAGTTCTTC
NA	many	TRBV28	TRBJ2-5	CASSRQLQETQYF	TGTGCCAGCAGTCGACAGCTCCAAGAGACCCAGTACTTC
NA	once	TRBV27	TRBJ2-2	CASSYTRPNTGELFF	TGTGCCAGCAGTTACACCCGCCCGAACACCGGGGAGCTGTTTTTT
TRBD2	NA	TRBV6-2/TRBV6-3	TRBJ2-5	CASSYSGRGAQETQYF	TGTGCCAGCAGTTACTCAGGGCGGGGGGCCCAAGAGACCCAGTACTTC
NA	NA	TRBV28	TRBJ2-1	CAAVGEVIRIHEQFF	TGTGCAGCTGTGGGGGAGGTCATCCGTATCCATGAGCAGTTCTTC
TRBD2	NA	TRBV5-1	TRBJ2-5	CASRPTSGGPQETQYF	TGCGCCAGCAGACCAACTAGCGGGGGGCCCCAAGAGACCCAGTACTTC
TRBD2	NA	TRBV12-3/TRBV12-4	TRBJ2-3	CASSFERGRTQYF	TGTGCCAGCAGTTTTGAGCGGGGGCGAACGCAGTATTTT
NA	NA	TRBV5-1	TRBJ1-1	CASSLGGMNTEAFF	TGCGCCAGCAGCTTGGGCGGAATGAACACTGAAGCTTTCTTT
TRBD2	NA	TRBV5-6	TRBJ2-1	CASSLELAGPFNEQFF	TGTGCCAGCAGCTTGGAACTAGCGGGGCCATTTAATGAGCAGTTCTTC